These 23 T cell receptor beta chains were sequenced from one sample in a study of shared clonotypes between healthy human individuals. Repertoires were generated with immunoSEQ multiplex PCR, while TCRdb's copy carries only in-frame clones and drops some. The sample shows over a million clones, about three quarters of them seen only once. The material sequenced was memory CD4+ T cells sorted from blood. Regarding subset: CD45RA-negative fraction. Receptors were obtained from a man aged 18 to 29 in good health.

V is TRBV19 and J is TRBJ1-1, with D perhaps matching TRBD1 (6 bases). Trimming pared 1 base from V and 5 bases from J, leaving 17 bases between. The CDR3 runs 16 residues. Germline CDR1 reads LNHDA; CDR2 reads SQIVND (reference sequence). The CDR3 sequence is CASSIASGGGHTEAFF. CDR3 nucleotide sequence: TGTGCCAGTAGTATAGCCTCCGGCGGGGGGCATACTGAAGCTTTCTTT.

The J gene is TRBJ2-2, the V gene TRBV28; D is unresolved. With 5 bases removed from V and 3 bases from J, the gap between germline ends came to 10 bases. Germline V CDR1 and CDR2: MDHEN, SYDVKM. This CDR3 contains 14 residues. The CDR3 sequence: CASSIAGYTGELFF. CDR3 coding DNA: TGTGCCAGCAGTATTGCTGGGTACACCGGGGAGCTGTTTTTT.

The V gene is TRBV9, the J gene TRBJ1-2; 10 nucleotides agree with TRBD1. Germline CDR1 SGDLS, CDR2 YYNGEE. This CDR3 comprises 16 residues. Germline trimming cut 2 bases from V and 8 bases from J; bases unmatched to any gene: 12. CDR3 protein: CASSVLVPGQGHGYTF. CDR3 bases: TGTGCCAGCAGCGTTCTCGTCCCGGGACAGGGGCACGGCTACACCTTC.

V and J are TRBV27 and TRBJ1-4; D is perhaps TRBD1 (5 bases). CDR3 length: 12 amino acids. The germline V gene has CDR1 MNHEY and CDR2 SMNVEV (reference sequence). Trimming stripped 4 bases from V and 7 bases from J, with 7 bases between. Here the CDR3 reads CASSSGSEKLFF. CDR3 DNA: TGTGCCAGCAGTTCAGGGAGTGAAAAACTGTTTTTT.

With respect to this clone: Other DNA sequences in the same sample also yield this CDR3. This rearrangement joins TRBV7-2 to TRBJ2-2; D uncertain. Trimming took 1 base from V and 7 from J, leaving 7 bases between them. From germline, CDR1 is SGHTA and CDR2 FQGNSA. This CDR3 spans 13 amino acids. CDR3 DNA: TGTGCCAGCAGCTTAGTTGTGGGCGGGGAGCTGTTTTTT. Protein product: CASSLVVGGELFF.

The rearrangement uses TRBV6-5 and TRBJ1-2; no firm D call. Trimming took off 6 bases at V and 4 bases at J, with 18 bases between the two ends. Germline CDR1 MNHEY, CDR2 SVGAGI. This CDR3 has 15 residues. The CDR3 DNA reads TGTGCCAGCAGCCTCGGAGGCAGGCAAGGCTATGGCTACACCTTC. This sequence encodes CASSLGGRQGYGYTF.

The V call is TRBV27, the J call TRBJ1-6, with unresolved D. Germline lookup yields CDR1 MNHEY and CDR2 SMNVEV (reference sequence). The CDR3 contains 13 residues. Trimming removed 8 bases from V and 8 bases from J, with 13 bases in between. CDR3 DNA sequence: TGTGCCAGCCCCCCCCGACGGGATTCACCCCTCCACTTT. Encoded protein: CASPPRRDSPLHF.

In this sample, this clone turned up a few times. The chain joins TRBV6-6 to TRBJ1-2; D perhaps matches TRBD1 (5 bases). The V end lost 5 bases, the J end lost 5 bases, and 9 bases lay between the germline ends. From germline, CDR1 is MNHNY and CDR2 SVGAGI (reference sequence). The CDR3 loop spans 12 amino acids. CDR3 DNA: TGTGCCAGCAGTGACAGTCCTTATGGCTACACCTTC. Its protein is CASSDSPYGYTF.

The chain links TRBV15 to TRBJ1-1; D gene unclear. The V end lost 3 bases, the J end lost 5 bases, and 13 bases lay between the germline ends. Germline assignment: CDR1 LNHNV and CDR2 YYDKDF (reference sequence). This CDR3 is 14 amino acids long. The CDR3 DNA is TGTGCCACCAGCAGGAGGGCCGCGGGTACTGAAGCTTTCTTT. Translated, it gives CATSRRAAGTEAFF.

This clone was found a few times. The V gene is TRBV30, the J gene TRBJ1-1, with D uncertain. Deletions cut 5 bases from V and 0 bases from J, with 7 bases between. The CDR3 contains 12 residues. Per the germline V gene, CDR1 is GTSNPN and CDR2 is SVGIG (reference sequence). CDR3 sequence (DNA): TGTGCCTGGCGGAAGATGAACACTGAAGCTTTCTTT. Translated, it gives CAWRKMNTEAFF.

This clone was observed a handful of times. The chain combines TRBV29-1 with TRBJ1-1; 8 bases are shared with TRBD1. Per the germline V gene, CDR1 is SQVTM and CDR2 is ANQGSEA. V shed 5 bases, J shed 6 bases, and the junction held 8 bases outside the gene matches. CDR3 length equals 13 residues. CDR3 sequence (DNA): TGCAGCGTTCCTGCAGGGGGCCTGGCTGAAGCTTTCTTT. Its translation: CSVPAGGLAEAFF.

This chain connects TRBV18 to TRBJ2-1, with 10 bases aligning to TRBD1. Trimming cost V 2 bases and J 4 bases; bases outside gene matches: 8. The CDR3 is 17 residues long. Germline-derived CDR1 and CDR2 are KGHSH and LQKENI. This CDR3 reads CASSPFSGTGVYNEQFF. CDR3 DNA: TGTGCCAGCTCACCATTCTCCGGGACAGGGGTATACAATGAGCAGTTCTTC.

The genes are TRBV15 and TRBJ1-3; D is undetermined. In germline, CDR1 is LNHNV, CDR2 YYDKDF (reference sequence). V was pared by 0 bases and J by 3 bases, with 9 bases between. The CDR3 is 15 amino acids. Here the CDR3 DNA reads TGTGCCACCAGCAGAGATGGCGGGGATGGAAACACCATATATTTT. Its translation is CATSRDGGDGNTIYF.

This clone was counted a single time. J is TRBJ1-2 and V is TRBV5-1; no clear D gene. This CDR3 comprises 15 residues. V shed 0 bases and J shed 2 bases, with 11 bases lying between them. The germline gives CDR1 SGHRS, CDR2 YFSETQ. CDR3 DNA: TGCGCCAGCAGCTTGGTGGGGAGGGAGAACTATGGCTACACCTTC. Protein sequence: CASSLVGRENYGYTF. Variable domain in full (rest from reference TRBV5-1 and TRBJ1-2): KAGVTQTPRYLIKTRGQQVTLSCSPISGHRSVSWYQQTPGQGLQFLFEYFSETQRNKGNFPGRFSGRQFSNSRSEMNVSTLELGDSALYLCASSLVGRENYGYTFGSGTRLTVV.

This chain links TRBV5-1 with TRBJ2-1, with 10 bases matching TRBD2. Germline V gene data show CDR1 as SGHRS and CDR2 as YFSETQ. CDR3 length: 15 amino acids. The trim removed 0 bases at V and 9 bases at J, leaving 6 bases unmatched. CDR3 amino acids: CASSLEGLASVEQFF. The CDR3 DNA reads TGCGCCAGCAGCTTGGAGGGACTAGCGTCAGTTGAGCAGTTCTTC.

The chain carries TRBV2 and TRBJ1-5, with 9 bases fitting TRBD1. The germline CDR1 and CDR2 sequences are SNHLY and FYNNEI. With V trimmed by 5 bases and J by 4 bases, 12 bases remained unmatched. The CDR3 sequence is 17 residues long. The CDR3: CASSSGTGSFRNQPQHF. CDR3 bases: TGTGCCAGCAGTTCCGGGACAGGGTCCTTCCGGAATCAGCCCCAGCATTTT.

This clone has just one count. The gene calls are TRBV7-2 and TRBJ2-7; D gene ambiguous. The V gene's germline CDR1 is SGHTA and CDR2 FQGNSA. Trimming cost V 5 bases and J 3 bases, with 14 bases left between them. CDR3 length: 14 amino acids. In DNA, the CDR3 is TGTGCCAGCAGCCCACGGAACACACTCTACGAGCAGTACTTC. This sequence encodes CASSPRNTLYEQYF.

This clone was seen more than once but under ten times. The V and J genes are TRBV7-9 and TRBJ2-7, with 10 bases lining up with TRBD1. CDR1 and CDR2 from the germline V gene are SEHNR and FQNEAQ (reference sequence). The CDR3 spans 14 residues. V shed 3 bases, J shed 5 bases, and the junction held 4 bases outside the gene matches. The CDR3 reads CASSLTGGFDEQYF. Here the CDR3 DNA reads TGTGCCAGCAGCTTGACAGGGGGCTTCGACGAGCAGTACTTC.

This clone turned up a few times. The V gene is TRBV19, the J gene TRBJ1-1; unclear D gene. Trimming took off 5 bases at V and 3 bases at J, with 13 bases between the two ends. The length of the CDR3 is 14 residues. Germline V gene sequence: CDR1 LNHDA, CDR2 SQIVND (reference sequence). The CDR3 is CASSVSLIDTEAFF. The DNA for the CDR3 is TGTGCCAGTAGTGTCTCATTGATAGACACTGAAGCTTTCTTT.

The CDR3 coding sequence is TGTGCCAGCAGGGGACAGGTGAACACTGAAGCTTTCTTT. Translating gives CASRGQVNTEAFF. The genes are TRBV7-2 and TRBJ1-1; TRBD1 agrees at 8 bases. The CDR3 totals 13 residues. Germline CDR1 and CDR2: SGHTA and FQGNSA. The V segment lost 6 bases and the J segment 0 bases; nucleotides outside the gene matches: 0.

The rearrangement links TRBV7-9 to TRBJ2-1; the D gene is possibly TRBD2 (5 bases). The V end was cut by 1 base, the J end by 6 bases, with 13 bases between. Germline values: CDR1 SEHNR, CDR2 FQNEAQ (reference sequence). CDR3 size: 15 residues. The CDR3 is CASSLGVGKGNEQFF. For the CDR3, the DNA is TGTGCCAGCAGCTTAGGGGTCGGGAAGGGCAATGAGCAGTTCTTC.

For the CDR3, the DNA is TGTGCCAGCAGCTTAGACGGGTATACTGAAGCTTTCTTT. This encodes CASSLDGYTEAFF. This rearrangement joins TRBV7-9 to TRBJ1-1; D is unclear. Per germline, CDR1 SEHNR and CDR2 FQNEAQ (reference sequence). V dropped 1 base and J dropped 5 bases, with 8 bases sitting between them. CDR3 length: 13 residues.

The V gene is TRBV10-3, the J gene TRBJ1-2; D remains unclear. The V and J ends lost 8 bases and 4 bases respectively, with 23 bases between them. The germline gives CDR1 ENHRY, CDR2 SYGVKD. This CDR3 is 16 amino acids long. Here the CDR3 reads CAIESLRDKKGYGYTF. The CDR3 nucleotides read TGTGCCATCGAGAGTTTAAGGGATAAAAAGGGCTATGGCTACACCTTC.